What follows describes a single T cell receptor (beta chain). This entry is derived from a study of immune evolution from preneoplasia to lung adenocarcinoma. Repertoires were generated with immunoSEQ multiplex PCR, while TCRdb's copy carries only in-frame clones and drops some. There are about 4,000 clones in the sample; 77% occur only once, and about an eighth lies in the top ten. From germline, CDR1 is SEHNR and CDR2 FQNEAQ (reference sequence). The CDR3 totals 14 residues. The origin of this receptor is a person aged 70 to 85 with lung adenocarcinoma. Sequenced material: FFPE adjacent normal lung tissue. This chain connects TRBV7-9 to TRBJ2-5; D is ambiguous. The closer fit of TRBJ2-7 to the DNA end suggests the J call may be wrong. The CDR3 loop is CASSSPSPAYEQYF. Here the CDR3 DNA reads TGTGCCAGCAGCTCCCCGTCTCCCGCCTACGAGCAGTACTTC.